This TCR beta chain derives from a study of T cells and Merkel cell carcinoma outcomes. Points from the study as a whole: Reportedly, T-cell repertoire with density predicts Merkel cell carcinoma outcomes.

After removal of 1 base from V and 4 bases from J, the junction contained 4 bases not matched to a gene. Germline CDR1 is SGHRS and CDR2 is YFSETQ. CDR3 length: 15 residues. To note about this clone: No antigen is known for it.

Produced via immunoSEQ multiplex PCR; TCRdb's table is partial and in-frame only. The sample yields roughly 4,800 clones, 70% to 90% seen once. The receptor was isolated from a human donor with Merkel cell carcinoma. The sequenced material came from tumor tissue from Merkel cell carcinoma. The chain links TRBV5-1 to TRBJ2-1, with 8 bases identical to TRBD2. The CDR3 protein is CASSLIGGVYNEQFF. The CDR3 DNA reads as TGCGCCAGCAGCTTGATCGGGGGGGTGTACAATGAGCAGTTCTTC.